This TCR beta chain was recovered during a study of blood T cell repertoires in COVID-19 (dated by TCRdb to the early 2020s). A note on the overall study: Samples from collaborators originated in the United States, Italy and Spain and spanned both the acute and convalescent phases of COVID-19. The samples were drawn from two sources: the first 160 participants of the ongoing ImmuneRACE study, and 1,000 to 1,500 subjects contributed by 6 global collaborators. The sample metadata nearly always contained a de-identified subject ID, COVID-19 status, age in years and sex. Deeply sampled blood TCRbeta repertoires from subjects exposed to, actively infected with, or recovered from COVID-19 were included in the dataset. A freely available public database, intended as a resource for researchers studying the immune response to SARS-CoV-2, is where the repertoires were released. Where available, HLA class I and class II types were taken from metadata supplied by the sample provider and were not determined by assay-based typing. The material from the prospective study consisted of cDNA or gDNA derived from T cells, B-cell-depleted T cells, or PBMCs. Study-level results and caveats: How much clinical and demographic metadata was included differed by source and by participant, and the metadata was provided uncurated.

In the prospective study, participants were about 18 to 95 years old, resided in under 30 geographic areas of the United States, and were enrolled through a virtual design. In the prospective study, participants were assigned to cohorts based on the clinical history participants reported in a screening survey and a study questionnaire. A participant counted as exposed if, within 2 weeks of entering the study, that participant had been in contact with someone who had a PCR-confirmed or clinician-diagnosed COVID-19 case. In the prospective study, whole blood, serum and a nasopharyngeal or oropharyngeal swab were collected from each participant by mobile phlebotomists. Over a 2-month period, participants in the prospective study had the option of providing additional blood draws and questionnaires. Before DNA extraction, prospective study blood samples were shipped either frozen or at room temperature.

About this clone itself: What antigen it recognizes has not been identified. Per-base quality was not reported, and no clone a single base away is much larger than it.

The trim is 4 bases for V and 0 bases for J, with a gap of 10 bases between the germline ends. Looking up the germline V gene yields CDR1 SGDLS and CDR2 YYNGEE. Including cysteine and phenylalanine, the CDR3 has 15 amino acids. Only the CDR3 region is kept as DNA, spanning 45 bases read in frame from base 1. TCRbeta CDR3 regions were amplified from genomic DNA using the immunoSEQ Assay, a bias-controlled multiplex PCR. On the study's bioinformatics: Within the assay, amplification of reference gene primers was used to estimate how many nucleated cells each sample contained. To quantify the absolute abundance of each unique TCRbeta CDR3 rearrangement, sequence reads were collapsed and filtered. For each sample, productive Simpson clonality was calculated as the square root of Simpson's diversity index over productive rearrangements. TCRdb stores this immuneACCESS table with in-frame sequences only. Part of the clones is absent; in the studies checked, under half of the shortfall reflects unresolved V genes, and no reason is known for the rest. That table supplies the V and J calls and clone size; D and trimming were determined from the DNA. The sample table contains 200,000 to 250,000 clones; only one count was recorded for 90% of them. The ten largest clones capture about 14% of the sample.

Sequenced sample: PBMCs or T cells enriched from blood (not recorded which). This chain joins TRBV9 to TRBJ1-4; the D gene is unclear. The sequence came from a man younger than 40 who had been exposed to COVID-19. The DNA reads as follows: TGTGCCAGCAGCCCCCACTCCGCAACTAATGAAAAACTGTTTTTT. This gives the protein CASSPHSATNEKLFF.